These 6 T cell receptor beta chains came from one sample sequenced in a study of blood T cell repertoires in COVID-19. The method was immunoSEQ multiplex PCR; TCRdb's version includes in-frame clones alone and lacks a portion of them. The data hold roughly 100,000 clones, with about 80% observed a single time. The source material was peripheral blood. All receptors come from a human donor in a cohort sampled during active COVID-19.

The chain is built from TRBV6-5 and TRBJ1-4; D remains unclear. V lost 6 bases to trimming and J lost 4 bases, with 12 bases between them. This CDR3 has 14 residues. Germline loops: CDR1 MNHEY, CDR2 SVGAGI. The CDR3 spells CASSPPGNNEKLFF. In DNA, the CDR3 is TGTGCCAGCAGCCCCCCCGGGAATAATGAAAAACTGTTTTTT.

This clone occurred a few times. Here the CDR3 reads CASSLTWGGYEQYF. Here the CDR3 DNA reads TGTGCCAGCAGCCTAACATGGGGCGGCTACGAGCAGTACTTC. The rearrangement links TRBV6-5 to TRBJ2-7; D is perhaps TRBD1 (5 bases). CDR3 length: 14 amino acids. V was cut by 6 bases and J by 3 bases, with 15 bases left in between. CDR1 MNHEY and CDR2 SVGAGI come from the germline V gene.

V and J are TRBV5-1 and TRBJ1-6, with D unresolved. Deletions cut 0 bases from V and 10 bases from J, with 11 bases between. The CDR3 length is 14 residues. Germline loops: CDR1 SGHRS, CDR2 YFSETQ. CDR3 region: CASSLEGPGSPLHF. CDR3 DNA: TGCGCCAGCAGCTTGGAGGGCCCGGGATCACCCCTCCACTTT.

V gene TRBV7-3 combines with J gene TRBJ2-2, with a weak D call TRBD1 (6 bases). Germline V gives CDR1 SGHTA, CDR2 FQGTGA. With 1 base removed from V and 7 bases from J, the gap between germline ends came to 7 bases. The CDR3 is 13 amino acids. CDR3 nucleotide sequence: TGTGCCAGCAGCTTAAAGGACAGCGGGGAGCTGTTTTTT. This sequence encodes CASSLKDSGELFF.

This chain connects TRBV7-8 to TRBJ1-5, with D possibly TRBD1 on 6 matching bases. The CDR3 has 13 residues. Germline-derived CDR1 and CDR2 are SGHVS and FQNEAQ. The germline V and J ends were trimmed by 5 bases and 7 bases, with 12 bases remaining between them. Here the CDR3 DNA reads TGTGCCAGCAGCCCAAGGGGGGGCCAGCCCCAGCATTTT. It is translated as CASSPRGGQPQHF. The entire variable domain, with the rest obtained from reference TRBV7-8 and TRBJ1-5, is as follows: GAGVSQSPRYKVAKRGQDVALRCDPISGHVSLFWYQQALGQGPEFLTYFQNEAQLDKSGLPSDRFFAERPEGSVSTLKIQRTQQEDSAVYLCASSPRGGQPQHFGDGTRLSIL.

The CDR3: CASSLGSGTSTDTQYF. Written as DNA, the CDR3 is TGTGCCAGCAGCTTAGGGTCGGGGACTAGCACAGATACGCAGTATTTT. This rearrangement joins TRBV7-2 to TRBJ2-3; weak D call: TRBD2 (6 bases). Germline V lookup: CDR1 SGHTA, CDR2 FQGNSA. The CDR3 is 16 residues long. V gave up 1 base and J gave up 0 bases, with 11 bases separating them. Variable domain in full (rest from reference TRBV7-2 and TRBJ2-3): GAGVSQSPSNKVTEKGKDVELRCDPISGHTALYWYRQSLGQGLEFLIYFQGNSAPDKSGLPSDRFSAERTGGSVSTLTIQRTQQEDSAVYLCASSLGSGTSTDTQYFGPGTRLTVL.